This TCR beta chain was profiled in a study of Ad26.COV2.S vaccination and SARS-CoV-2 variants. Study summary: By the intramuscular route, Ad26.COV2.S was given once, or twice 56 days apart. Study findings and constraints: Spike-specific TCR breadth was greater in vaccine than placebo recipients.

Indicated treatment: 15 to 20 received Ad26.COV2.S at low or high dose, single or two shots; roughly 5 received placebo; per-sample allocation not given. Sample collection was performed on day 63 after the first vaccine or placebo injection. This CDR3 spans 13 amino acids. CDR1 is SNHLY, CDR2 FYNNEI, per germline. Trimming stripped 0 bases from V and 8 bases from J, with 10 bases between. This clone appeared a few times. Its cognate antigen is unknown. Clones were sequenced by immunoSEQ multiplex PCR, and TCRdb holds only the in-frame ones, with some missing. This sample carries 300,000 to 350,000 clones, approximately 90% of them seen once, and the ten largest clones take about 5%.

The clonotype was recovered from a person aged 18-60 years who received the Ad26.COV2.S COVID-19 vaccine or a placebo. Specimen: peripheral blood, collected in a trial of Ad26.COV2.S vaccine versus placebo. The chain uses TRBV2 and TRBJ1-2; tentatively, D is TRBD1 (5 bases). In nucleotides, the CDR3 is TGTGCCAGCAGTGAAGCGCGGGGGTGGGGCTACACCTTC. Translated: CASSEARGWGYTF.